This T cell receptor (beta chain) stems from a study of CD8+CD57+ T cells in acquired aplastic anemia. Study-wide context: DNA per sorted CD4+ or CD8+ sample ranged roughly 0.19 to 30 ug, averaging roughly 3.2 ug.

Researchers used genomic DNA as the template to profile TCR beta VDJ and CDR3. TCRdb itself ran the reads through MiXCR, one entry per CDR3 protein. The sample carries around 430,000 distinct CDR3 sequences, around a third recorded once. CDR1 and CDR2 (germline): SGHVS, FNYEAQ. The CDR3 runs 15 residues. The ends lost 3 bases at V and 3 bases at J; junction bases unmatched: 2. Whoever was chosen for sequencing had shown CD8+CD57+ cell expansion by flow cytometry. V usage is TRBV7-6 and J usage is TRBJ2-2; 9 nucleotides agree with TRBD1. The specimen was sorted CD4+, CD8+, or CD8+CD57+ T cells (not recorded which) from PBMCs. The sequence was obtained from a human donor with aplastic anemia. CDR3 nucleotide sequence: TGTGCCAGCAGCTTCCGACAGGGGGACACCGGGGAGCTGTTTTTT. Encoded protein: CASSFRQGDTGELFF.